This TCR beta chain stems from a study of Ad26.COV2.S vaccination and SARS-CoV-2 variants. Overall study context: A participant enrolled in the COV1001 Ad26.COV2.S trial arm provided the sample. Each vaccinee took Ad26.COV2.S intramuscularly, once or twice 56 days apart. Study observations and caveats: The placebo group had lower spike-specific TCR breadth than the vaccine recipients did.

The V and J ends lost 6 bases and 2 bases, in that order; junction bases with no gene match: 7. The CDR3 extends over 16 amino acids. The germline CDR1 and CDR2 sequences are MNHEY and SMNVEV (reference sequence). Sequencing used immunoSEQ multiplex PCR; TCRdb keeps in-frame clones, though not all of them. The sample lists 430,000 or so clones, over 75% occurring once. As to treatment: over 15 received Ad26.COV2.S at low or high dose, single or two shots; about 5 received placebo; per-sample allocation not given. Each sample was drawn 63 days after the first injection (of vaccine or placebo). As regards this clone: The antigen is not known.

The clonotype comes from a person aged 18-60 years who received the Ad26.COV2.S COVID-19 vaccine or a placebo. The chain joins TRBV27 to TRBJ2-6; 7 bases map to TRBD1. The sequencing here drew on peripheral blood, taken in a trial of Ad26.COV2.S vaccine versus placebo. DNA of the CDR3: TGTGCCAGCAGCCTCGACAGGGTCCCTGGGGCCAACGTCCTGACTTTC. Amino acids: CASSLDRVPGANVLTF.